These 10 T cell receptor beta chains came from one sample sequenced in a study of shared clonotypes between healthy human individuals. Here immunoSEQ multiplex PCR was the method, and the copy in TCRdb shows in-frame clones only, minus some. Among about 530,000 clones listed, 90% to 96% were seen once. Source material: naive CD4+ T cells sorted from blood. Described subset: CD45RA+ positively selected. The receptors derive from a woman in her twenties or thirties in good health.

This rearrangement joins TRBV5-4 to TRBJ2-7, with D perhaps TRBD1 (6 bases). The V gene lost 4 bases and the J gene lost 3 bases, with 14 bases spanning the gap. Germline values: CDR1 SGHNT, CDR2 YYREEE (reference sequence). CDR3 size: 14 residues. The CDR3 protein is CASSPGTGIYEQYF. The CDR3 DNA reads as TGTGCCAGCAGCCCAGGAACAGGGATCTACGAGCAGTACTTC.

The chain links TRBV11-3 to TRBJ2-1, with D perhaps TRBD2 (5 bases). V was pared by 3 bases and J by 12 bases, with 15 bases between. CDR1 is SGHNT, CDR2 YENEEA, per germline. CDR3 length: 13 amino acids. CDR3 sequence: CASSFQGGGGQFF. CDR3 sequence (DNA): TGTGCCAGCAGCTTCCAAGGAGGCGGCGGGCAGTTCTTC.

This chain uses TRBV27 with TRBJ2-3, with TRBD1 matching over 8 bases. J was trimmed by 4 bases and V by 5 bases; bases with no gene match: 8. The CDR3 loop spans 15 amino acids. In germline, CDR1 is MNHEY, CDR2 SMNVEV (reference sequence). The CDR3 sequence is CASSRTGFVADTQYF. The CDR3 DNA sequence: TGTGCCAGCAGTAGGACAGGGTTCGTAGCAGATACGCAGTATTTT.

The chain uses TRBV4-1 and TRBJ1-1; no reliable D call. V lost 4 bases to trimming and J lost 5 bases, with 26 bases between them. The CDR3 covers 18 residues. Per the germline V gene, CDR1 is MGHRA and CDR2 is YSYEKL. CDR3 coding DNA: TGCGCCAGCAGCCGAATCCCTTTTAAGCCGGGCCTAGGGACTGAAGCTTTCTTT. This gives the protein CASSRIPFKPGLGTEAFF.

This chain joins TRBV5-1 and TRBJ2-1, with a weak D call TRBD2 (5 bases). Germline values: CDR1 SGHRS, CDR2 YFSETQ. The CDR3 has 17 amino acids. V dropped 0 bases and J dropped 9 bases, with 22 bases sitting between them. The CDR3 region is CASSLERESQTVSEQFF. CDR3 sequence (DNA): TGCGCCAGCAGCTTGGAAAGGGAGTCCCAAACGGTATCTGAGCAGTTCTTC.

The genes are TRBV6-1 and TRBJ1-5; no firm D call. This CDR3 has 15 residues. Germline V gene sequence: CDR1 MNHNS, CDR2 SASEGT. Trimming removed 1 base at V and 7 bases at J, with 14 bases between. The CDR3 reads CASSEGATIGQPQHF. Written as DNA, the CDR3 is TGTGCCAGCAGTGAAGGGGCAACTATCGGGCAGCCCCAGCATTTT.

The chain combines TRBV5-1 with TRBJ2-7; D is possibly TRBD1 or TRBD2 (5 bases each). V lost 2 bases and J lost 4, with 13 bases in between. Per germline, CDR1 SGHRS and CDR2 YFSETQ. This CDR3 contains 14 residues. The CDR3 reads CASSFSGTKYEQYF. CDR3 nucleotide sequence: TGCGCCAGCAGCTTTTCCGGGACGAAGTACGAGCAGTACTTC.

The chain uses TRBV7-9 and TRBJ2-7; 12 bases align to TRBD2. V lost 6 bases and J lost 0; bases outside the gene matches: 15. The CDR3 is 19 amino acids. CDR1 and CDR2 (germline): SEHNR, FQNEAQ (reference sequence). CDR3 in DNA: TGTGCCAGCAGTTCTGCTTGGACTAGCGGGACCTTTCCCTCCTACGAGCAGTACTTC. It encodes CASSSAWTSGTFPSYEQYF.

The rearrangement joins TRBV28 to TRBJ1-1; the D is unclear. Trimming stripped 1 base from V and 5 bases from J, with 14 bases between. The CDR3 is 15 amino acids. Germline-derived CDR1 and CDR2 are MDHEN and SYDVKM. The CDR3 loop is CASSLSGRTRTEAFF. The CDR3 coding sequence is TGTGCCAGCAGTTTATCGGGTCGGACGAGGACTGAAGCTTTCTTT.

The CDR3 protein is CASSEIAGALTDTQYF. The CDR3 DNA reads as TGTGCCAGCAGCGAAATAGCGGGAGCCCTCACAGATACGCAGTATTTT. V usage is TRBV11-1 and J usage is TRBJ2-3; 9 positions match TRBD2. The CDR3 runs to 16 residues. J was trimmed by 2 bases and V by 5 bases; bases with no gene match: 8. CDR1 and CDR2 from the germline V gene are SGHAT and FQDESV (reference sequence).